This TCR beta chain was sequenced for a study of cytomegalovirus exposure and HLA in healthy donors (TCRdb year 2017). Broadly, across the study: According to an earlier analysis of several hundred of the donors, about 179 million T cells yielded over 90 million unique TCR beta sequences and about 300 Gb of sequence data. An early release covering roughly 640 HLA-typed donors comprised 250 to 350 gigabases of sequencing data and 65 million to 100 million unique TCR sequences. Genome-wide SNP genotypes for about three fifths of the roughly 670 donors were used in a later genetic analysis, which treated that subset as a discovery cohort. A separate validation cohort of 100 to 150 different subjects was used in addition to the approximately 700-subject first cohort. In a later analysis, previously published TCR beta repertoires from 600 to 850 donors were re-analyzed and high-resolution HLA genotyping was added so that TCR occurrence patterns could be studied. Among the roughly 400 genotyped donors, around 81% belonged to the genetic ancestry cluster associated with self-reported Caucasian donors. HLA typing included class I and class II loci at four-digit resolution. Rather than using new phenotypic data, the later analysis identified candidate immune exposures from TCR beta sequences and from how often those sequences occurred across donors. Among roughly 400 genotyped donors of the cohort, an average of approximately 240,000 unique TCR beta nucleotide sequences were sequenced per donor, around 20% of them non-productive. The study used immunosequencing to profile the T cell repertoires of 666 subjects and linked those repertoires to cytomegalovirus serostatus. To predict cytomegalovirus infection status, the study brought together high-throughput TCR immunosequencing, statistical association of individual TCRs with disease status, and machine learning. An earlier analysis of 450 to 750 of the donors used high-throughput TCR beta sequencing to judge whether each TCR beta V gene segment behaved as functional or pseudogenic. Donor age, sex, ethnicity and CMV serostatus were compiled together with the repertoire data. Roughly 5 DR-DQ haplotypes were handled as single units for association and clustering because linkage in the cohort was strong. The number of donors typed differed by locus, with 629-630 for A, B, C, DRB1 and DQB1, roughly 520 for DQA1, about 610 for DPA1, and approximately 470 for DPB1. All discovery cohort repertoires had been generated using a single sequencing platform. The study aimed to test whether signatures of past pathogen exposure could be identified by cataloging public T cell receptors. General findings and caveats noted by the study authors: In a later analysis, TCR association rates were found to vary across HLA loci, with the most associated TCRs seen for DRB1 alleles and the fewest for HLA-C alleles. Because counts were too low, around 17 rarely observed V segments, including chromosome 9 orphons, were left out of the earlier analysis of a few hundred of the donors. A cluster of highly shared sequence variants was judged likely to be a technical artifact of the sequencing pipeline. Several of the top co-occurrence clusters appeared to be linked to parvovirus B19, influenza, CMV and Epstein-Barr virus, according to a later analysis. HLA typing was unavailable for some donors at each locus, so association tests used only the typed subset. Most TCR sequences were observed very rarely across donors, whereas some public TCRs were present in many individuals. In a later analysis, most CMV-associated TCR beta chains were found to appear HLA-restricted, with HLA associations seemingly driven largely by CMV exposure. According to a later genetic analysis, donors in an Asian-associated ancestry cluster had fewer N-insertions in productive TCRs than the approximately 670-donor mean. In a later genetic analysis, a missense DCLRE1C variant was associated with V-gene and J-gene trimming of TCR beta chains, and the association was replicated in an independent cohort. In vitro tests confirmed that a few of the cytomegalovirus-associated TCR beta chains recognize cytomegalovirus antigens. The authors suggested that the approach could potentially be extended to other disease states and immunological phenotypes. For the cohort, immune exposure information was limited to CMV serostatus. In the study, 150 to 200 TCR beta chains were listed as associated with cytomegalovirus. When HLA alleles, especially DR and DQ, strongly co-occurred, attributing TCR associations to individual alleles was difficult. In both the original and validation cohorts, the classifier was reported to diagnose cytomegalovirus status with high specificity and sensitivity. Some IMGT-functional V segments, including TRBV6-2 and TRBV6-3, could not be told apart with the 87-base-pair reads, so those segments were excluded. An earlier analysis of 587 of the donors showed that most TCR beta V segments appeared in productive rearrangements either about 87% or about 30% of the time, which broadly matched IMGT annotations. A further reported finding was that TCR beta sequences accurately predicted the HLA-A and HLA-B alleles for most subjects in the first cohort. Correlated functional status among segregating V segments might be attributable to linkage disequilibrium, but an unknown experimental factor could not be ruled out. A later analysis found that HLA-associated TCR beta chains were more clonally expanded and had lower generation probabilities than equally common non-associated chains. Roughly uniform sequencing depth across donors was assumed in presence/absence analyses, although this assumption may not hold. In a later analysis, 16,951 TCR beta sequences were associated with specific HLA alleles at a false discovery rate of 0.05. This cohort had only TCR beta chains sequenced, and the lack of alpha or paired-chain data limited which features could be detected.

The library was generated by the immunoSEQ multiplex PCR assay. The multiplex PCR relied on a mix of 60 forward primers for TCR Vbeta segments and 13 reverse primers for TCR Jbeta segments. The CDR3 region of rearranged TCR beta genes was amplified from genomic DNA by a multiplex PCR assay. The Illumina HiSeq System was used to sequence the amplified TCR beta libraries as 87-base-pair reads. Regarding the original processing steps: Across the 600 to 700 repertoires, a later analysis counted about 81 million unique TCR beta chains, some 11 million of which were shared by at least two donors. To remove PCR and sequencing errors, raw reads were error-corrected and collapsed into unique sequences using a nearest-neighbor algorithm that merged closely related sequences. CDR3 sequences were aligned to IMGT reference sequences to assign V, D and J gene segments. Each retained sequence needed at least a six-nucleotide match to both a V gene segment and a J gene segment. Rearrangements were called productive when the CDR3 lacked stop codons and stayed in frame with V and J; all others were non-productive. Following IMGT convention, CDR3 was defined as the stretch from the second conserved V-encoded cysteine up to the conserved J-encoded phenylalanine. In an earlier analysis of around 640 of the donors, sequences lacking an unambiguous match to a single V gene segment were excluded. An earlier analysis of around 600 of the donors classified V segments as functional when productive rearrangements were above 56.7% and as segregating when the standard deviation between donors was above 5%. A statistical classification framework was built to diagnose cytomegalovirus status from the catalog of TCR beta chain sequences. A later analysis assigned V and J genes by comparing TCR nucleotide sequences with IMGT/GENE-DB human TR gene sequences. The TCRdist pipeline was used in a later analysis to assign CDR3 sequences and most-parsimonious VDJ recombination scenarios. In a later analysis, each TCR beta chain was defined by its CDR3 amino acid sequence together with its V-gene family, and reads without a unique V-gene family were excluded. As a way to deal with suspected cross-contamination and a sequencing artifact, a later analysis dropped 450 to 700 nucleotide sequences that were highly shared and had low generation probability. In a later analysis, a clonal expansion index was calculated for each public chain from normalized within-repertoire ranks of inferred template counts. In a later analysis, generation probabilities were computed using a VDJ recombination model fitted to out-of-frame rearrangements, and the results were checked against IGoR. In a later analysis, TCR-TCR, TCR-HLA and TCR-CMV co-occurrence was scored with hypergeometric tests, and a repertoire-size bias correction was applied to TCR pairs. To estimate false discovery rates, a later analysis permuted the HLA or CMV assignments 20 times. A later analysis grouped co-occurring TCRs with DBSCAN, adding TCRdist sequence similarity when clustering within HLA-allele-positive subsets. Repertoires with fewer than 30,000 or more than 120,000 public chains were left out of co-occurrence clustering, as were several repertoires with anomalous nucleotide sharing. TCRdb re-hosts the immuneACCESS table, in-frame sequences only. Its copies lack some clones; in the studies checked, an unresolved V gene accounts for under half of them, and the cause for the rest is not known. The V and J calls and clone size were taken over from that table, and D and trimming were inferred from the DNA. Recorded for this sample are some 130,000 clones; roughly 80% of them occurred a single time. 1.5% to 1.7% of the sample goes to the ten largest clones.

This clone has just a few counts. Its antigen remains undetermined. Base qualities are missing; no much larger clone stands one base away. The germline V gene encodes CDR1 SQVTM and CDR2 ANQGSEA. Taken from cysteine to phenylalanine, the CDR3 has 14 residues. Solely the CDR3 DNA is kept, with 42 bases framed from the first base. V sheds 3 bases and J sheds 5 bases, leaving 16 bases between their ends. The cohort was made up of 666 healthy bone marrow donors. Cohort members were all nominally healthy when sampled, although unrecorded immune exposures were likely present. The donor was CMV seronegative and belonged to the group of several hundred seronegative cohort members. Each donor provided a peripheral blood sample, and peripheral blood mononuclear cells were used for TCR beta sequencing. The Qiagen DNeasy Blood Extraction Kit was used to extract genomic DNA from the blood cell samples.

This clonotype was sampled from a man aged 35-49 years in good health and CMV-seronegative. The sequence is built from TRBV29-1 and TRBJ2-5, with TRBD2 as a weak D call on 6 bases. Material for sequencing was PBMCs. The DNA sequence is given as TGCAGCGTTGATGGGGGTGTAGGGAGGGAGACCCAGTACTTC. It is translated as CSVDGGVGRETQYF.